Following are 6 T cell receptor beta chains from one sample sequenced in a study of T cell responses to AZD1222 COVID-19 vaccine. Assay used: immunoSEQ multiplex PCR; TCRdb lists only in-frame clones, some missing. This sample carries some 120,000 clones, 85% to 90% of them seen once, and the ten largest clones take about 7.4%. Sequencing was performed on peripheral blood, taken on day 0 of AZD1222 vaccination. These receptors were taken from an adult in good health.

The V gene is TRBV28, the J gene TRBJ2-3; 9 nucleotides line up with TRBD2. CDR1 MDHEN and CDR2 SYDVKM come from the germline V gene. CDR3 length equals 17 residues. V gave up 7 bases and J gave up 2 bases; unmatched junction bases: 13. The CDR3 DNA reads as TGTGCCAGCATTCCCGGGGGCGCGGGGGGGCTCACAGATACGCAGTATTTT. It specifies CASIPGGAGGLTDTQYF.

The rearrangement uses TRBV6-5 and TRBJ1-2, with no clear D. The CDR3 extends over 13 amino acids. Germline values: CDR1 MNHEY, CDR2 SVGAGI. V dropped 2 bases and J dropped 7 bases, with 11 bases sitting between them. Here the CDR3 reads CASSYPGTSGYTF. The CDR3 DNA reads TGTGCCAGCAGTTACCCGGGTACAAGTGGCTACACCTTC.

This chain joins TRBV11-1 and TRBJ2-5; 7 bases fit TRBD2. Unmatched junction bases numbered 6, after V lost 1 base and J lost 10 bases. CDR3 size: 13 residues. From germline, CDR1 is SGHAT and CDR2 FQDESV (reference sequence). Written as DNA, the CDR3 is TGTGCCAGCAGCTTAGGGACGGGAGGCGTCCAGTACTTC. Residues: CASSLGTGGVQYF. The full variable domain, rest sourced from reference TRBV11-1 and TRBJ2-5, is EAEVAQSPRYKITEKSQAVAFWCDPISGHATLYWYRQILGQGPELLVQFQDESVVDDSQLPKDRFSAERLKGVDSTLKIQPAELGDSAMYLCASSLGTGGVQYFGPGTRLLVL.

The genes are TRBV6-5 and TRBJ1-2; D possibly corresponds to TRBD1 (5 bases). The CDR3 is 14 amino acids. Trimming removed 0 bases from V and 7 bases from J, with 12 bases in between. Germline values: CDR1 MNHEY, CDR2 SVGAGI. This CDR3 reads CASSYSPAGLGYTF. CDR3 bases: TGTGCCAGCAGTTACTCCCCGGCAGGGCTTGGCTACACCTTC.

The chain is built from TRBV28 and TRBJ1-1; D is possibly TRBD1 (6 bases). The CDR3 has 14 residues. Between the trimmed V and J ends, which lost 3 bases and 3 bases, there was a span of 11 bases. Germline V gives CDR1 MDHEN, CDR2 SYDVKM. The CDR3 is CASSLTGGYTEAFF. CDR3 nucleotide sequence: TGTGCCAGCAGTTTGACGGGGGGCTACACTGAAGCTTTCTTT.

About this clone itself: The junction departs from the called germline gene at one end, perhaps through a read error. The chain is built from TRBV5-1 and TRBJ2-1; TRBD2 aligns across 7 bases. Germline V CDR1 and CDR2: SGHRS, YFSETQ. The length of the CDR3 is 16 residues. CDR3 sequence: CASSLNEGGPYNKQFF. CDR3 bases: TGCGCCAGCAGCTTGAACGAGGGAGGGCCCTACAATAAGCAGTTCTTC.